This TCR beta chain came from a study of cytomegalovirus exposure and HLA in healthy donors. The CDR3 consists of 12 residues. The V gene's germline CDR1 is SGHTA and CDR2 FQGTGA. V gave up 6 bases and J gave up 3 bases, with 7 bases separating them. Primers: 60 Vbeta forward and 13 Jbeta reverse. Assay: immunoSEQ multiplex PCR; the TCRdb copy retains only in-frame clones and omits some. The sample has tens of thousands of clones, 55% to 70% seen once. Sequencing was performed on PBMCs. V gene TRBV7-3 combines with J gene TRBJ2-3, with D possibly matching TRBD1 (5 bases). The sequence derives from a woman in her thirties or forties in good health and CMV-seropositive. In nucleotides, the CDR3 is TGTGCCAGCAGTGCAGGGACAGATACGCAGTATTTT. Its translation is CASSAGTDTQYF.